The entry that follows covers one T cell receptor (beta chain) sequence. Its specificity is not known. This sample was taken from a study of CD8 T cells in ankylosing spondylitis. MiXCR, applied by TCRdb to the 5' RACE reads, yields one record per CDR3 protein. The repertoire holds around 340,000 distinct CDR3 sequences, roughly 14% seen once, with approximately 1.1% in the top ten. Findings and caveats of the study: The clones that were linked to disease were reported to be significantly enriched in matched synovial fluid samples from ankylosing spondylitis patients.

Germline V gene lookup returns CDR1 SGHKS and CDR2 YYEKEE (reference sequence). The V end lost 4 bases, the J end lost 10 bases, and 27 bases lay between the germline ends. CDR3 length: 18 amino acids. The chain links TRBV5-5 to TRBJ2-6; a weak D match, TRBD1 (5 bases). Sample: blood, either unsorted or a sorted T cell fraction (not recorded which). The receptor's source is a male donor with ankylosing spondylitis or in good health (not recorded which). The DNA of the CDR3 is TGTGCCAGCAGCCCTAGGGTTCTCGGTACTCTGGGGCCAAACGTCCTGACTTTC. This encodes CASSPRVLGTLGPNVLTF. The variable domain in full, completed from reference TRBV5-5 and TRBJ2-6, reads DAGVTQSPTHLIKTRGQQVTLRCSPISGHKSVSWYQQVLGQGPQFIFQYYEKEERGRGNFPDRFSARQFPNYSSELNVNALLLGDSALYLCASSPRVLGTLGPNVLTFGAGSRLTVL.